The clone carrying this T cell receptor (beta chain) was detected many times. No antigen is known for it. TCRdb re-derived calls from the 5' RACE reads in MiXCR, one entry per CDR3 protein. The sample holds some 21,000 distinct CDR3 sequences, roughly 3% seen once. Time point meaning: sample taken at primary tumor resection. Whole RNA was taken from tumor, nontumor lung or frozen PBMC; it was then sequenced unsorted. The length of the CDR3 is 15 residues. V was clipped by 5 bases and J by 3 bases, with 11 bases between them. Per germline, CDR1 MNHEY and CDR2 SVGEGT. This record belongs to a study of spatial heterogeneity in lung cancer. The study's findings and limits: The appearance of ubiquitous expanded tumor TCRs in blood was greater at resection than follow-up.

The chain employs TRBV6-2 or TRBV6-3 and TRBJ2-6; D gene uncertain. This clonotype was obtained from a female donor with early-stage non-small cell lung cancer. The specimen was PBMCs, collected at surgery. The CDR3 DNA reads TGTGCCAGCAGTCTGGATCGCGGTGGGGCCAACGTCCTGACTTTC. Translation: CASSLDRGGANVLTF.